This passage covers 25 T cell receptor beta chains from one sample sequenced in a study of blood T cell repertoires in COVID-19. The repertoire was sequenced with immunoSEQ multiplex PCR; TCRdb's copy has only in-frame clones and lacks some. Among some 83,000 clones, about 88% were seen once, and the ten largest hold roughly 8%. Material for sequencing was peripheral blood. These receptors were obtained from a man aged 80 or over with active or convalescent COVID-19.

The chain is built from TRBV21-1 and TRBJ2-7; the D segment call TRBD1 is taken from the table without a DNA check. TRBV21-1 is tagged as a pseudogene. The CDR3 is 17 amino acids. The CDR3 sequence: CASSKRAPGQAPYEQYV. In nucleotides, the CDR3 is TGTGCCAGCAGCAAAAGGGCCCCGGGACAGGCTCCCTACGAGCAGTACGTC.

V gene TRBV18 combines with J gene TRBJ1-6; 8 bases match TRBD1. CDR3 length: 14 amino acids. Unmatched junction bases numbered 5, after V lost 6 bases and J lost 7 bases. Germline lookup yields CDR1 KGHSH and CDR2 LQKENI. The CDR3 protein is CASSGTGKNSPLHF. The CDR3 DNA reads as TGTGCCAGCTCCGGGACAGGAAAAAATTCACCCCTCCACTTT.

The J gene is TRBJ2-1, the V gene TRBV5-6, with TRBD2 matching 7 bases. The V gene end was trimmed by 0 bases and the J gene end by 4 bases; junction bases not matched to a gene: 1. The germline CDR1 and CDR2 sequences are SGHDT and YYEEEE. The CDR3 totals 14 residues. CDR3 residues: CASSLVGGYNEQFF. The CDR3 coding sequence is TGTGCCAGCAGCTTGGTGGGGGGGTACAATGAGCAGTTCTTC.

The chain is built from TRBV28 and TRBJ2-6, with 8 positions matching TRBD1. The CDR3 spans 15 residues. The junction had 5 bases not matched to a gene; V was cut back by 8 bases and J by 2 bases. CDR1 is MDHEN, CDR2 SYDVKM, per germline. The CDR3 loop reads CASFTGGAGANVLTF. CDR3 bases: TGTGCCAGCTTTACAGGGGGTGCTGGGGCCAACGTCCTGACTTTC.

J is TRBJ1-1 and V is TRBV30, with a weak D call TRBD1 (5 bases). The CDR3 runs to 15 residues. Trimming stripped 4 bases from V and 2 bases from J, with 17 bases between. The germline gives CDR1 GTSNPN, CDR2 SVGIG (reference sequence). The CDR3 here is CAWKHRQRPNTEAFF. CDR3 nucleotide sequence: TGTGCCTGGAAACATAGACAGCGTCCAAACACTGAAGCTTTCTTT.

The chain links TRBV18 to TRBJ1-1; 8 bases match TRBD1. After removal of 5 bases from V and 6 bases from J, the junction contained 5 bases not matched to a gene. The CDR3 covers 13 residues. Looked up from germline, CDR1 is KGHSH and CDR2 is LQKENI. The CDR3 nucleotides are TGTGCCAGCTCAGCAGGGGGCTACTCTGAAGCTTTCTTT. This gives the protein CASSAGGYSEAFF.

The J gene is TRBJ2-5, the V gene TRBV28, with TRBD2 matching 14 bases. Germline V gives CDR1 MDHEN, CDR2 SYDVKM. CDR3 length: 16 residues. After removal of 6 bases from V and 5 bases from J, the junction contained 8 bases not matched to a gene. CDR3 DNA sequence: TGTGCCAGCAGGGGTAGGACTAGCGGGGGGCGGGAGACCCAGTACTTC. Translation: CASRGRTSGGRETQYF.

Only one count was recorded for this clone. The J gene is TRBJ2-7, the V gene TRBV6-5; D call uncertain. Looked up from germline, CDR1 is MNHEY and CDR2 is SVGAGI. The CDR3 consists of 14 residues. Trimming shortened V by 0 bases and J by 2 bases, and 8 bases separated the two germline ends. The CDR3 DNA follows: TGTGCCAGCAGTTACTCGAGGTCCGCCTACGAGCAGTACGTC. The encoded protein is CASSYSRSAYEQYV.

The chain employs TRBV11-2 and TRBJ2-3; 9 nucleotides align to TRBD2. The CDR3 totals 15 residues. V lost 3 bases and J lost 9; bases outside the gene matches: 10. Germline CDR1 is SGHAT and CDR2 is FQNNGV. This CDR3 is CASSLSSAGGLTQYF. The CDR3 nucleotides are TGTGCCAGCAGCTTGTCTTCTGCGGGGGGGCTCACGCAGTATTTT.

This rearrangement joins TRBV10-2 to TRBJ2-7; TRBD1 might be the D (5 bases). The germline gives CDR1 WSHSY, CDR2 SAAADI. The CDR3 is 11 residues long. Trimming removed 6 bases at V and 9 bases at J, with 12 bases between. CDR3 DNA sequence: TGCGCCAGCAGAGACAGCGCCGGGCAGTACGTC. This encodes CASRDSAGQYV.

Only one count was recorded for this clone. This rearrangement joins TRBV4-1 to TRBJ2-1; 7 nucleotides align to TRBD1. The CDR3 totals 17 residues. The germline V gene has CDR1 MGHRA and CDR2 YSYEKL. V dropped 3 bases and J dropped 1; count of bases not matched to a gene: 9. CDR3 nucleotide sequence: TGCGCCAGCAGCCAGTTAGGGACAGTCGGGTCCTACAATGAGCAGTTCTTC. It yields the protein CASSQLGTVGSYNEQFF.

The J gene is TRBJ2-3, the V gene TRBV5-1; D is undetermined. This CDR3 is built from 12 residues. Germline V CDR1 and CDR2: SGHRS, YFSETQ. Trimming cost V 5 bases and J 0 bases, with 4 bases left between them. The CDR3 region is CASRLSTDTQYF. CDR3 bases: TGCGCCAGCAGACTTAGCACAGATACGCAGTATTTT.

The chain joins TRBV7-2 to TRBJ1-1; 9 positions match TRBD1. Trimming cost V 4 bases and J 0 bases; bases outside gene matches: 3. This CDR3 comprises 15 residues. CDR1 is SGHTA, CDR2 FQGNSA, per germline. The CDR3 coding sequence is TGTGCCAGCAGCTCCCGGACAGGGGTGAACACTGAAGCTTTCTTT. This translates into CASSSRTGVNTEAFF.

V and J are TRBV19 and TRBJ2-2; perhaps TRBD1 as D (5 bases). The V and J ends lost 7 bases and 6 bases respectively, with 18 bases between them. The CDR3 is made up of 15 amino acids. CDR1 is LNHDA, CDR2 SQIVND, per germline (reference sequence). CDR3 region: CASTQNPGQPGELFF. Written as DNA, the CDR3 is TGTGCCAGTACCCAAAATCCAGGACAACCCGGGGAGCTGTTTTTT. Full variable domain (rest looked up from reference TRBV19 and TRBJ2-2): DGGITQSPKYLFRKEGQNVTLSCEQNLNHDAMYWYRQDPGQGLRLIYYSQIVNDFQKGDIAEGYSVSREKKESFPLTVTSAQKNPTAFYLCASTQNPGQPGELFFGEGSRLTVL.

The CDR3 protein is CASSITAGPQPQHF. In DNA form, the CDR3 reads TGTGCCAGTAGTATAACGGCAGGGCCTCAGCCCCAGCATTTT. J is TRBJ1-5 and V is TRBV19, with D perhaps TRBD1 (5 bases). The germline V gene has CDR1 LNHDA and CDR2 SQIVND (reference sequence). This CDR3 is 14 amino acids long. The V and J ends lost 2 bases and 6 bases respectively, with 11 bases between them.

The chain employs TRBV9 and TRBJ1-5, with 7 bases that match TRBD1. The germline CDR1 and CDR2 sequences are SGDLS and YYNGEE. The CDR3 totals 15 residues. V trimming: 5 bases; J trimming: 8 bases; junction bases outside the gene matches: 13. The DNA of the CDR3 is TGTGCCAGCAGTGCTACCGGGACAGCCACGGAGCCCCAGCATTTT. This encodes CASSATGTATEPQHF.

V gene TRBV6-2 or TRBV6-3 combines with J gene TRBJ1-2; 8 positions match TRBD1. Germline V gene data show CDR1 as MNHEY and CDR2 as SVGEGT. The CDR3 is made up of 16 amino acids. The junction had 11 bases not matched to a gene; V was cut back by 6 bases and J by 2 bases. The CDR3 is CASSPFTGGRNYGYTF. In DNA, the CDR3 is TGTGCCAGCAGCCCTTTCACAGGGGGTAGGAACTATGGCTACACCTTC.

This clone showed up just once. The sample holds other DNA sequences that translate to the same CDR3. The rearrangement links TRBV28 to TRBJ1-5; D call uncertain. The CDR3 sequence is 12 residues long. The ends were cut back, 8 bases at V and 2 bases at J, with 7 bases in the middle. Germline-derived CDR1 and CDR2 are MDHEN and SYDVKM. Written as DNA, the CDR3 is TGTGCCAGCCGGGGTGGCAATCAGCCCCAGCATTTT. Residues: CASRGGNQPQHF.

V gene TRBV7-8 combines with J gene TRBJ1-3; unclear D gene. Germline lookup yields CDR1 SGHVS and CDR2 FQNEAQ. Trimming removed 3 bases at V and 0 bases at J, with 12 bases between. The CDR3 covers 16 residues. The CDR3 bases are TGTGCCAGCAGCTTGACCAGCGCACACTCTGGAAACACCATATATTTT. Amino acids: CASSLTSAHSGNTIYF.

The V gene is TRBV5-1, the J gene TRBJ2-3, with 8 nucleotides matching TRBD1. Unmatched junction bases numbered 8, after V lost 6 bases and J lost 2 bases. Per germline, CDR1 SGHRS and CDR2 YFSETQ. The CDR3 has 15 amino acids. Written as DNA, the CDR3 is TGCGCCAGCAAGTGGGCCAGGGGGCCCACAGATACGCAGTATTTT. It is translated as CASKWARGPTDTQYF.

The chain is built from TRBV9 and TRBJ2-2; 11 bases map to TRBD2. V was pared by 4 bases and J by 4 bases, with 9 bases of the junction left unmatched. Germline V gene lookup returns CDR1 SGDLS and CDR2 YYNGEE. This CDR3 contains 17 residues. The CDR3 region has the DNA TGTGCCAGCAGCCCCTACGGACTAGCGGGCCTCACCGGGGAGCTGTTTTTT. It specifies CASSPYGLAGLTGELFF.

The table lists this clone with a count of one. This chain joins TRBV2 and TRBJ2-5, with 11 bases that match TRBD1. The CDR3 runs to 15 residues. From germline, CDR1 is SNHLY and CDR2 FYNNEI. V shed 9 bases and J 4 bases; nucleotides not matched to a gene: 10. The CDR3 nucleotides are TGTGCCAGTGGGGCCGGGACAGGGGGTGGAGAGACCCAGTACTTC. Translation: CASGAGTGGGETQYF.

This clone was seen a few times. The CDR3 DNA sequence: TGTGCCAGCAGTTCAGGAGCCGACAGGGAGCTAGGCTACACCTTC. Encoded protein: CASSSGADRELGYTF. The chain carries TRBV28 and TRBJ1-2, with 7 bases identical to TRBD1. With 4 bases clipped from V and 8 bases from J, the junction kept 13 bases outside the gene matches. Germline V lookup: CDR1 MDHEN, CDR2 SYDVKM. The CDR3 sequence is 15 residues long.

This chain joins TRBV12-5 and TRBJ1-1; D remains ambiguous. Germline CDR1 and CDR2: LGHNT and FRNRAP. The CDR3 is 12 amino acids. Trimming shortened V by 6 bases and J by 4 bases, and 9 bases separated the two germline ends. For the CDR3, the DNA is TGTGCTAGTGGCCTCGCAGGCACTGAAGCTTTCTTT. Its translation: CASGLAGTEAFF.

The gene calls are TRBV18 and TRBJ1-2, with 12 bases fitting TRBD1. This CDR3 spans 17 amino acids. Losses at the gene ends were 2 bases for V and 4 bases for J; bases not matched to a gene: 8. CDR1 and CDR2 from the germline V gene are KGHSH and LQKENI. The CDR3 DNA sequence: TGTGCCAGCTCACCATCCTCAGGGACAGGGGGCGGCTATGGCTACACCTTC. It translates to CASSPSSGTGGGYGYTF. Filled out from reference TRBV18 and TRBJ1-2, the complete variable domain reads NAGVMQNPRHLVRRRGQEARLRCSPMKGHSHVYWYRQLPEEGLKFMVYLQKENIIDESGMPKERFSAEFPKEGPSILRIQQVVRGDSAAYFCASSPSSGTGGGYGYTFGSGTRLTVV.